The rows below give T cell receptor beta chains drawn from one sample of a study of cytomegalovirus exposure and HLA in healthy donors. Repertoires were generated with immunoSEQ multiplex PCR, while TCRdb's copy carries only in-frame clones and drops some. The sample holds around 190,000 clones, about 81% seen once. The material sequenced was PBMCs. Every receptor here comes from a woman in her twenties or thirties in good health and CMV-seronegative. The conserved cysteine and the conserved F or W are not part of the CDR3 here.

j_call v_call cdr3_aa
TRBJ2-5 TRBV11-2 ASSLLRASGRGETQY
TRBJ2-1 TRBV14 ASSQTVRTGKQF
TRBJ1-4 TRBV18 ASSPGTGGEKLF
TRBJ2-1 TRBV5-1 ASSGPRLAGGNEQF
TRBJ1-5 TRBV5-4 ASSQGGGEPQH
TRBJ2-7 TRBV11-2 ASSFTGSYEQY
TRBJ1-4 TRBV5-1 ASSLGRAHEKLF
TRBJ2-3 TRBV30 ACRRGEPQY
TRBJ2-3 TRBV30 AWSVRSGTTDTQY
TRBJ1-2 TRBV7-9 ASSSGTTGVYGYT
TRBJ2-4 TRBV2 ASSVAGLAKNIQY
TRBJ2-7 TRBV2 ASSVSLGGIYEQY
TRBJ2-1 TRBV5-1 ASRSLAGGNNEQF
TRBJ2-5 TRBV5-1 ASSLKGRDGQETQY
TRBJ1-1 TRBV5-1 ASSPGGRNTEAF
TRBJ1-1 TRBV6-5 ASSYSDTNTEAF
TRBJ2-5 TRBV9 ASSVAGGAGQETQY
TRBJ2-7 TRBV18 ASSPGQLRSYEQY
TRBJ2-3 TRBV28 ASSFSSGGKTDTQY
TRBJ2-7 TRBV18 ASSPRSNEQY
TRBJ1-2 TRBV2 ASSEDRGNYGYT
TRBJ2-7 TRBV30 AWSVQGSYEQY
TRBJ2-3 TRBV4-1 ASSQQGTDTQY
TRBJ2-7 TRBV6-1 ASSDIGTYGDGTYEQY
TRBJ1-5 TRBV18 ASSPPSTGTGANQPQH
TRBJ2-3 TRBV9 ASSVTAEMYTDTQY
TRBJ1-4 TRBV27 ASSPKGWNNEKLF
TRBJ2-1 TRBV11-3 ASKGQDNEQF
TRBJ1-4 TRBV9 ASSARDRYEKLF